This T cell receptor (beta chain) is drawn from a study of OX40 agonist ivuxolimab in advanced cancers. Notes on this clone: The antigen is unknown.

Sequencing was performed with immunoSEQ multiplex PCR; in TCRdb, only in-frame clones are kept and a portion is missing. This table holds tens of thousands of clones, roughly nine tenths found once. Findings and caveats of the study: At 0.1-3.0 mg/kg, partial responders had clonal expansion among the lowest observed. CD4+ T cells averaged fewer expanded clones than CD8+ T cells. Within 6 weeks, CD4+ and CD8+ blood T cells expanded clonally at 0.1 to 3.0 mg/kg.

Germline loops: CDR1 SGHNT, CDR2 YYREEE (reference sequence). The CDR3 is made up of 16 amino acids. After removal of 0 bases from V and 8 bases from J, the junction contained 9 bases not matched to a gene. The sequencing used CD4+ or CD8+ T cells sorted from blood, collected in a trial of the OX40 agonist ivuxolimab. V is TRBV5-4 and J is TRBJ2-2, with 8 bases identical to TRBD1. The receptor was isolated from an adult with an advanced solid tumor such as melanoma, head and neck, liver or kidney cancer. In DNA, the CDR3 is TGTGCCAGCAGCTTGGTAGGCAGGGGGCCTTCTGGGGAGCTGTTTTTT. Translation gives CASSLVGRGPSGELFF. The whole variable domain, filled in from reference TRBV5-4 and TRBJ2-2, reads ETGVTQSPTHLIKTRGQQVTLRCSSQSGHNTVSWYQQALGQGPQFIFQYYREEENGRGNFPPRFSGLQFPNYSSELNVNALELDDSALYLCASSLVGRGPSGELFFGEGSRLTVL.